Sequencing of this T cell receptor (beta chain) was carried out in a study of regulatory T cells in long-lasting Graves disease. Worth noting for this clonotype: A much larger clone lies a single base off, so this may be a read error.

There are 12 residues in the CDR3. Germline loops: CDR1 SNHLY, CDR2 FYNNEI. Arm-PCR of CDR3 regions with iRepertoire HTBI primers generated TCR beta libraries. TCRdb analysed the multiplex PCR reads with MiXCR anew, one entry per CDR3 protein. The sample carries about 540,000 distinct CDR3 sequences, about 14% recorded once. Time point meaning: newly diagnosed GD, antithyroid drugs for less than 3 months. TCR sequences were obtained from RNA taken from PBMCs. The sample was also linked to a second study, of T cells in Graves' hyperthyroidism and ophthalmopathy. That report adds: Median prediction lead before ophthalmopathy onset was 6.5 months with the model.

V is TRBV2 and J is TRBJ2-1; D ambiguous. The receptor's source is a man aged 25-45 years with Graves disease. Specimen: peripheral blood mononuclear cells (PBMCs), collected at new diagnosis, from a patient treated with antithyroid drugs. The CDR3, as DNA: TGTGCACCGGGCCCAACCTACAATGGGCAGTTCTTC. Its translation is CAPGPTYNGQFF.